A single T cell receptor (beta chain) is shown here with its context. Its antigen is as yet unknown. These data belong to a study of persistence of HIV-infected CD4 T cells. Study-wide context: Up to about 180 mL blood was drawn at multiple time points; a couple of donors had single-time leukapheresis. Whole-study results and caveats: Proviral oligoclonality tracked with TCR oligoclonality within the same sorted cells. Compared with CD3/CD28-stimulated cells, CMV- and Gag-responding cells showed lower TCRbeta richness.

The germline gives CDR1 KGHSH, CDR2 LQKENI. The CDR3 length is 13 residues. Between the trimmed V and J ends, which lost 5 bases and 5 bases, there was a span of 12 bases. Anti-CD3/anti-CD28 beads served as a nonspecific positive control stimulus. Sorting selected CD4+ T cells upregulating both CD40 ligand and CD69. Donors were HIV-1-infected adults who began suppressive ART during chronic infection. The libraries were made with immunoSEQ version 4 in survey mode. TCRdb keeps only in-frame clones here, not all; method: immunoSEQ multiplex PCR. The repertoire has 40,000 to 45,000 clones, roughly 90% of them found once; the top ten carry under 2%.

This clonotype was obtained from an adult man with HIV who was CMV-seropositive. Sequenced here: CD4+ T cells sorted from PBMCs after roughly 18-hour stimulation, sampled from a patient who received antiretroviral therapy. This chain connects TRBV18 to TRBJ1-1; no clear D. CDR3 in amino acids: CASSFPAWTEAFF. The DNA of the CDR3 is TGTGCCAGCTCATTCCCCGCGTGGACTGAAGCTTTCTTT. Complete variable domain (other parts from reference TRBV18 and TRBJ1-1): NAGVMQNPRHLVRRRGQEARLRCSPMKGHSHVYWYRQLPEEGLKFMVYLQKENIIDESGMPKERFSAEFPKEGPSILRIQQVVRGDSAAYFCASSFPAWTEAFFGQGTRLTVV.